What follows are 20 T cell receptor beta chains derived from one specimen sequenced in a study of shared clonotypes between healthy human individuals. This table comes from immunoSEQ multiplex PCR, and its TCRdb copy is limited to in-frame clones, with some not included. The profile shows 1.4 million to 1.5 million clones, around 95% of them singletons. Input material: naive CD4+ T cells sorted from blood. Subset given: CD45RA+ positively selected. Every receptor here comes from a man aged 25 to 45 in good health.

This sequence joins TRBV11-2 and TRBJ2-7; D might be TRBD1 (6 bases). The CDR3 is 14 amino acids. Germline values: CDR1 SGHAT, CDR2 FQNNGV. V was shortened by 5 bases and J by 4 bases, with 15 bases between the two germline ends. CDR3 bases: TGTGCCAGCAGCCCCTTGACAGGTGGTTACGAGCAGTACTTC. This translates into CASSPLTGGYEQYF.

J is TRBJ2-1 and V is TRBV2; 9 nucleotides align to TRBD2. Germline V gives CDR1 SNHLY, CDR2 FYNNEI. This CDR3 comprises 12 residues. Germline trimming cut 6 bases from V and 10 bases from J; bases unmatched to any gene: 4. DNA of the CDR3: TGTGCCAGCAGCCCTAGCGGGAACGAGCAGTTCTTC. This gives the protein CASSPSGNEQFF. Full variable domain (missing parts from reference TRBV2 and TRBJ2-1): EPEVTQTPSHQVTQMGQEVILRCVPISNHLYFYWYRQILGQKVEFLVSFYNNEISEKSEIFDDQFSVERPDGSNFTLKIRSTKLEDSAMYFCASSPSGNEQFFGPGTRLTVL.

This chain uses TRBV19 with TRBJ1-2; unclear D gene. CDR3 length: 12 residues. V lost 5 bases and J 3 bases, leaving 7 bases between the germline ends. Germline lookup yields CDR1 LNHDA and CDR2 SQIVND (reference sequence). The CDR3 nucleotides read TGTGCCAGTAGTTTGGGCGACTATGGCTACACCTTC. It translates to CASSLGDYGYTF.

The rearrangement uses TRBV5-4 and TRBJ2-2; 7 bases are a match to TRBD2. Trimming took 0 bases from V and 5 from J; bases not matched to a gene: 7. CDR1 is SGHNT and CDR2 is YYREEE in the germline V gene (reference sequence). The CDR3 is 16 residues long. CDR3 amino acids: CASSLVGLDPTGELFF. DNA of the CDR3: TGTGCCAGCAGCTTGGTTGGACTAGACCCAACCGGGGAGCTGTTTTTT.

This clone came up a few times. This rearrangement joins TRBV9 to TRBJ2-4; 14 bases are shared with TRBD2. This CDR3 region has 20 residues. Germline CDR1 and CDR2: SGDLS and YYNGEE. V shed 3 bases and J 1 base; nucleotides not matched to a gene: 12. The CDR3 reads CASSANPGLAGDGAKNIQYF. CDR3 DNA sequence: TGTGCCAGCAGCGCAAACCCGGGACTAGCGGGAGACGGTGCCAAAAACATTCAGTACTTC.

V usage is TRBV27 and J usage is TRBJ1-1; 7 positions agree with TRBD1. This CDR3 comprises 13 residues. Germline CDR1 reads MNHEY; CDR2 reads SMNVEV (reference sequence). V gave up 4 bases and J gave up 6 bases; unmatched junction bases: 5. The CDR3 here is CASSSGQFPEAFF. The DNA of the CDR3 is TGTGCCAGCAGTTCGGGACAGTTTCCTGAAGCTTTCTTT.

The chain employs TRBV19 and TRBJ1-5; D is unclear. The ends were cut back, 5 bases at V and 0 bases at J, with 8 bases in the middle. Germline-derived CDR1 and CDR2 are LNHDA and SQIVND (reference sequence). The CDR3 length is 14 residues. In nucleotides, the CDR3 is TGTGCCAGTAGTCGCAAATATAGCAATCAGCCCCAGCATTTT. Its translation is CASSRKYSNQPQHF.

This clone showed up just once. The CDR3 region has the DNA TGTGCCAGCAGTTACCCCCCGGACGGAGCCTACGAGCAGTACTTC. Its translation is CASSYPPDGAYEQYF. V and J are TRBV27 and TRBJ2-7; D unresolved. The CDR3 has 15 amino acids. V lost 4 bases to trimming and J lost 2 bases, with 15 bases between them. The germline V gene encodes CDR1 MNHEY and CDR2 SMNVEV (reference sequence).

The CDR3 sequence: CASSFRGTGELFF. For the CDR3, the DNA is TGTGCCAGCAGCTTCAGAGGCACCGGGGAGCTGTTTTTT. V is TRBV7-6 and J is TRBJ2-2, with D hard to call. The CDR3 spans 13 residues. Trimming shortened V by 3 bases and J by 4 bases, and 6 bases separated the two germline ends. Per the germline V gene, CDR1 is SGHVS and CDR2 is FNYEAQ.

V gene TRBV18 combines with J gene TRBJ1-4, with TRBD1 as a possible D gene (6 bases). The CDR3 runs 15 residues. V was pared by 6 bases and J by 8 bases, with 19 bases between. Looked up from germline, CDR1 is KGHSH and CDR2 is LQKENI. The CDR3 sequence: CASSRSGRTEEKLFF. CDR3 nucleotides: TGTGCCAGCTCCCGGTCGGGACGGACAGAGGAAAAACTGTTTTTT.

The chain uses TRBV29-1 and TRBJ1-4; D not certain. Trimming stripped 6 bases from V and 5 bases from J, with 22 bases between. The germline V gene encodes CDR1 SQVTM and CDR2 ANQGSEA. CDR3 size: 16 residues. The CDR3 nucleotides are TGCAGCGTCCAAAGGGAGACCTTAATCGGAAATGAAAAACTGTTTTTT. Translating it yields CSVQRETLIGNEKLFF.

The chain carries TRBV5-1 and TRBJ2-3; TRBD1 might be the D (6 bases). The length of the CDR3 is 15 residues. V lost 3 bases and J lost 0, with 11 bases in between. Germline-derived CDR1 and CDR2 are SGHRS and YFSETQ. CDR3 coding DNA: TGCGCCAGCAGCTCACAGGGCCCTAGCACAGATACGCAGTATTTT. This encodes CASSSQGPSTDTQYF.

The rearrangement joins TRBV2 to TRBJ2-4; 9 bases are shared with TRBD1. Germline-derived CDR1 and CDR2 are SNHLY and FYNNEI. V dropped 4 bases and J dropped 2; count of bases not matched to a gene: 6. This CDR3 is built from 16 residues. CDR3 region: CASSVTGGASKNIQYF. The DNA of the CDR3 is TGTGCCAGCAGTGTTACAGGGGGCGCTTCCAAAAACATTCAGTACTTC.

This clone was counted between two and nine times. Other DNA sequences in this sample translate to the same CDR3. This sequence joins TRBV7-9 and TRBJ2-3, with D uncertain. The germline gives CDR1 SEHNR, CDR2 FQNEAQ (reference sequence). The CDR3 covers 14 residues. V lost 2 bases and J 2 bases, leaving 8 bases between the germline ends. DNA for the CDR3: TGTGCCAGCAGCTTAAGAGAAATCACAGATACGCAGTATTTT. It yields the protein CASSLREITDTQYF.

The chain recombines TRBV6-6 with TRBJ2-2; 7 nucleotides agree with TRBD1. CDR1 is MNHNY, CDR2 SVGAGI, per germline (reference sequence). The CDR3 extends over 15 amino acids. The junction had 9 bases not matched to a gene; V was cut back by 8 bases and J by 3 bases. The CDR3 is CASGNQGQDTGELFF. The CDR3 DNA follows: TGTGCCAGCGGAAATCAAGGACAGGACACCGGGGAGCTGTTTTTT.

The chain recombines TRBV18 with TRBJ2-7; D could derive from TRBD1 or TRBD2 (5 bases each). Per germline, CDR1 KGHSH and CDR2 LQKENI. V was pared by 2 bases and J by 3 bases, with 17 bases between. CDR3 length: 16 amino acids. CDR3: CASSPTGPSMHYEQYF. CDR3 sequence (DNA): TGTGCCAGCTCACCAACGGGACCTTCGATGCACTACGAGCAGTACTTC.

This clone was seen a handful of times. The gene calls are TRBV6-1 and TRBJ1-2; D call uncertain. The CDR3 has 12 amino acids. In germline, CDR1 is MNHNS, CDR2 SASEGT. Trimming stripped 3 bases from V and 8 bases from J, with 10 bases between. CDR3 in amino acids: CASSDMSEGYTF. CDR3 DNA: TGTGCCAGCAGTGATATGAGTGAAGGCTACACCTTC.

The V gene is TRBV21-1, the J gene TRBJ2-7. TRBV21-1 is an annotated pseudogene. The length of the CDR3 is 14 residues. CDR3 in DNA: TGTGCCAGCAGCGAACCGGGACCACCCTACGAGCAGTACTTC. As protein: CASSEPGPPYEQYF.

Here the CDR3 reads CASSLGASGFRDTQYF. Here the CDR3 DNA reads TGTGCCAGCAGCTTAGGGGCTAGCGGGTTTAGGGATACGCAGTATTTT. The chain combines TRBV11-3 with TRBJ2-3, with 8 bases identical to TRBD2. The CDR3 has 16 residues. Germline V gene sequence: CDR1 SGHNT, CDR2 YENEEA. J was trimmed by 6 bases and V by 1 base; bases with no gene match: 9.

This chain joins TRBV19 and TRBJ2-1; D is ambiguous. Deletions cut 6 bases from V and 3 bases from J, with 12 bases between. The CDR3 length is 14 residues. Germline lookup yields CDR1 LNHDA and CDR2 SQIVND (reference sequence). In nucleotides, the CDR3 is TGTGCCAGTAGGGCGGTCAGCTACTACAATGAGCAGTTCTTC. Amino acid sequence: CASRAVSYYNEQFF.